The sequence of this TCR beta chain was determined in a study of blood T cell repertoires in COVID-19. Study-wide context: Specimens from acute and convalescent COVID-19 originated in the United States, Italy and Spain.

Source study methods: Amplification of reference gene primers was used by the study to estimate nucleated cell counts. Here immunoSEQ multiplex PCR was the method, and the copy in TCRdb shows in-frame clones only, minus some. V, J and clone size were drawn from that table, and D and trimming were deduced from the DNA. This sample has approximately 180,000 clones, with about 85% found just once. Unmatched junction bases numbered 4, after V lost 2 bases and J lost 9 bases. The CDR3 totals 13 residues. CDR1 KGHSH and CDR2 LQKENI come from the germline V gene. This TCR derives from a man aged 55 to 70 with active or convalescent COVID-19. Material: peripheral blood. This chain links TRBV18 with TRBJ2-1; TRBD1 matches at 7 bases. CDR3 loop: CASSPTGVSEQFF. CDR3 coding DNA: TGTGCCAGCTCACCAACAGGGGTGAGTGAGCAGTTCTTC.